The 28 T cell receptor beta chains listed next were all sequenced from one sample in a study of identical twins. MiXCR was run by TCRdb on the 5' RACE reads, yielding one entry per CDR3 protein. The repertoire includes more than 1.5 million distinct CDR3 sequences, 25% to 35% of them detected once, and around 0.25% sits in the top ten. Sequenced material: cord blood. These receptors came from a newborn girl in good health.

This chain connects TRBV21-1 to TRBJ2-5; TRBD2 reflects the table's D call only, with no check against the DNA. TRBV21-1 is a pseudogene segment. The length of the CDR3 is 16 residues. CDR3 DNA sequence: TGTGCCAGCAGCAAAGTAAAGGGACCCCCCAACAATGAGCGGTACTTC. This codes for CASSKVKGPPNNERYF.

V usage is TRBV27 and J usage is TRBJ2-1, with TRBD2 matching over 10 bases. J was trimmed by 7 bases and V by 3 bases; bases with no gene match: 6. Germline loops: CDR1 MNHEY, CDR2 SMNVEV (reference sequence). This CDR3 has 15 amino acids. In DNA, the CDR3 is TGTGCCAGCAGTTTCCCCGGGACTAGCGCTAATGAGCAGTTCTTC. Translated, it gives CASSFPGTSANEQFF.

The chain employs TRBV19 and TRBJ2-1; 11 bases are a match to TRBD2. Germline V gives CDR1 LNHDA, CDR2 SQIVND (reference sequence). The CDR3 is made up of 12 amino acids. Unmatched junction bases numbered 1, after V lost 6 bases and J lost 9 bases. This CDR3 is CASRTSGIEQFF. CDR3 nucleotides: TGTGCCAGTAGGACTAGCGGGATTGAGCAGTTCTTC.

The genes are TRBV5-1 and TRBJ2-1; D possibly corresponds to TRBD2 (5 bases). V lost 7 bases, J lost 5 bases, and 16 bases lay in between. Germline CDR1 is SGHRS and CDR2 is YFSETQ. The CDR3 length is 14 residues. CDR3 sequence reads: CASGGAGWDNEQFF. The DNA of the CDR3 is TGCGCCAGCGGAGGAGCCGGATGGGACAATGAGCAGTTCTTC.

As for this clonotype: One junction end does not reproduce the germline sequence, and a read error may be involved. The gene calls are TRBV7-9 and TRBJ2-7; 7 bases match TRBD1. Germline V lookup: CDR1 SEHNR, CDR2 FQNEAQ (reference sequence). The CDR3 runs to 15 residues. The CDR3 here is CAGSFETGYSYEQYF. In nucleotides, the CDR3 is TGTGCCGGCAGCTTTGAGACAGGGTACTCCTACGAGCAGTACTTC. The full variable domain, in which reference TRBV7-9 and TRBJ2-7 provide the parts outside the CDR3, is DTGVSQNPRHKITKRGQNVTFRCDPISEHNRLYWYRQTLGQGPEFLTYFQNEAQLEKSRLLSDRFSAERPKGSFSTLEIQRTEQGDSAMYLCAGSFETGYSYEQYFGPGTRLTVT.

The sample holds a few counts of this clonotype. The CDR3: CASRQPGGYNEQFF. CDR3 coding DNA: TGTGCCAGCCGCCAACCGGGGGGATACAATGAGCAGTTCTTC. J is TRBJ2-1 and V is TRBV6-2 or TRBV6-3; TRBD2 aligns across 7 bases. CDR3 length: 14 residues. The germline gives CDR1 MNHEY, CDR2 SVGEGT. V lost 8 bases and J lost 4; bases outside the gene matches: 8.

This clonotype was detected only a few times. V gene TRBV19 combines with J gene TRBJ2-3; the D gene is possibly TRBD2 (6 bases). CDR1 and CDR2 (germline): LNHDA, SQIVND (reference sequence). This CDR3 region has 15 residues. The ends were cut back, 3 bases at V and 3 bases at J, with 13 bases in the middle. CDR3 nucleotides: TGTGCCAGTAGTATGCGGGACCAGTCGACAGATACGCAGTATTTT. It specifies CASSMRDQSTDTQYF.

The genes are TRBV9 and TRBJ1-6; a possible D gene is TRBD1 (6 bases). The CDR3 loop spans 15 amino acids. Germline CDR1 reads SGDLS; CDR2 reads YYNGEE. V gave up 3 bases and J gave up 6 bases, with 13 bases separating them. CDR3 in DNA: TGTGCCAGCAGCGCAGGGACATTAAGTAATTCACCCCTCCACTTT. Translated: CASSAGTLSNSPLHF.

Only a few counts were recorded for this clonotype. CDR3 sequence: CASSQATGGGDTQYF. The CDR3 nucleotides read TGCGCCAGCAGCCAAGCGACAGGGGGCGGGGATACGCAGTATTTT. The chain has TRBV4-1 and TRBJ2-3; 10 positions agree with TRBD1. V lost 1 base, J lost 6 bases, and 4 bases stayed unmatched. The CDR3 loop spans 15 amino acids. Germline CDR1 MGHRA, CDR2 YSYEKL.

This clonotype was detected a few times. The J gene is TRBJ2-2, the V gene TRBV15; a weak D match, TRBD2 (6 bases). The ends were cut back, 4 bases at V and 3 bases at J, with 12 bases in the middle. Germline V lookup: CDR1 LNHNV, CDR2 YYDKDF (reference sequence). The CDR3 has 15 amino acids. CDR3 residues: CATSISGPYTGELFF. The CDR3 bases are TGTGCCACCAGCATAAGCGGGCCGTACACCGGGGAGCTGTTTTTT.

The chain carries TRBV5-4 and TRBJ2-2; no firm D call. Looked up from germline, CDR1 is SGHNT and CDR2 is YYREEE (reference sequence). The CDR3 spans 13 residues. Trimming left V 0 bases short and J 5 bases short, with 5 bases between. This chain's CDR3 is CASSLVLTGELFF. In nucleotides, the CDR3 is TGTGCCAGCAGCTTGGTTCTAACCGGGGAGCTGTTTTTT.

The rearrangement links TRBV27 to TRBJ1-1; D unclear. Germline-derived CDR1 and CDR2 are MNHEY and SMNVEV (reference sequence). The ends were cut back, 5 bases at V and 1 base at J, with 17 bases in the middle. The CDR3 is 16 amino acids. The CDR3, as DNA: TGTGCCAGCAGTCCCCAGGTCTATGTTGGGAACACTGAAGCTTTCTTT. Its protein product is CASSPQVYVGNTEAFF.

V gene TRBV5-1 combines with J gene TRBJ2-4; 14 bases are a match to TRBD2. CDR1 and CDR2 (germline): SGHRS, YFSETQ. Germline trimming cut 4 bases from V and 0 bases from J; bases unmatched to any gene: 9. This CDR3 region has 19 residues. CDR3 sequence (DNA): TGCGCCAGCAGCCCCCGGACTAGCGGGGGGATCCTAGCCAAAAACATTCAGTACTTC. Translating it yields CASSPRTSGGILAKNIQYF.

The rearrangement uses TRBV19 and TRBJ2-7; tentative D call: TRBD2 (5 bases). Germline V gives CDR1 LNHDA, CDR2 SQIVND (reference sequence). With 7 bases removed from V and 3 bases from J, the gap between germline ends came to 13 bases. The CDR3 is 13 amino acids. The CDR3 region has the DNA TGTGCCAGTACTAGGAACGGGGACTACGAGCAGTACTTC. Protein product: CASTRNGDYEQYF.

This clonotype occurred many times. J is TRBJ2-7 and V is TRBV6-5; D not resolved. Germline loops: CDR1 MNHEY, CDR2 SVGAGI. The V gene lost 5 bases and the J gene lost 0 bases, with 14 bases spanning the gap. The CDR3 has 15 residues. The CDR3 reads CASSLSARNSYEQYF. The CDR3, as DNA: TGTGCCAGCAGTCTCTCGGCCCGAAACTCCTACGAGCAGTACTTC.

This clonotype was recorded at least ten times. This chain connects TRBV29-1 to TRBJ2-1; D is perhaps TRBD1 (6 bases). This CDR3 contains 13 residues. Germline V gives CDR1 SQVTM, CDR2 ANQGSEA. V lost 4 bases, J lost 2 bases, and 9 bases lay in between. The CDR3 nucleotides are TGCAGCGTTGGGGACACCACCTACAATGAGCAGTTCTTC. It yields the protein CSVGDTTYNEQFF.

This clonotype was seen once. J is TRBJ2-7 and V is TRBV24-1; 10 nucleotides match TRBD2. Per the germline V gene, CDR1 is KGHDR and CDR2 is SFDVKD. V gave up 2 bases and J gave up 7 bases; unmatched junction bases: 13. The CDR3 has 17 amino acids. CDR3 in amino acids: CATSDWRAGGLNDEQYF. The CDR3 nucleotides are TGTGCCACCAGTGATTGGCGAGCGGGAGGGCTGAACGATGAGCAGTACTTC.

The V and J genes are TRBV6-1 and TRBJ1-4; TRBD1 might be the D (6 bases). Per germline, CDR1 MNHNS and CDR2 SASEGT. The V end lost 6 bases, the J end lost 8 bases, and 19 bases lay between the germline ends. This CDR3 region has 15 residues. The CDR3 reads CASSPSTQGREKLFF. The CDR3 DNA sequence: TGTGCCAGCAGCCCATCCACCCAGGGGAGGGAAAAACTGTTTTTT.

The chain carries TRBV29-1 and TRBJ1-2; no clear D gene. Germline CDR1 and CDR2: SQVTM and ANQGSEA. The CDR3 loop spans 11 amino acids. The V and J ends lost 5 bases and 3 bases respectively, with 7 bases between them. DNA of the CDR3: TGCAGCGTTCCTGAGGACTATGGCTACACCTTC. Residues: CSVPEDYGYTF.

This chain joins TRBV21-1 and TRBJ2-7; the table assigns TRBD1, which was not confirmed against the DNA. TRBV21-1 is labeled a pseudogene. This CDR3 is 13 amino acids long. CDR3 in amino acids: CASSTEGFYEQYF. In DNA, the CDR3 is TGTGCCAGCAGCACTGAGGGGTTCTACGAGCAGTACTTC.

In this sample, this clonotype turned up a few times. V and J are TRBV28 and TRBJ2-4, with D possibly being TRBD2 (5 bases). Trimming removed 8 bases at V and 0 bases at J, with 14 bases between. From germline, CDR1 is MDHEN and CDR2 SYDVKM. This CDR3 spans 15 amino acids. The CDR3 DNA is TGTGCCAGCGGGGAAAACGGACTAGCCAAAAACATTCAGTACTTC. Residues: CASGENGLAKNIQYF.

V usage is TRBV6-5 and J usage is TRBJ2-1; TRBD2 matches 7 bases. Germline V lookup: CDR1 MNHEY, CDR2 SVGAGI. Losses at the gene ends were 2 bases for V and 2 bases for J; bases not matched to a gene: 9. The CDR3 length is 17 residues. For the CDR3, the DNA is TGTGCCAGCAGTTACGGGGGGAGGGCCTCCGCCTACAATGAGCAGTTCTTC. This gives the protein CASSYGGRASAYNEQFF.

On this clonotype: The junction differs from germline at one of its ends, possibly a read error. The genes are TRBV25-1 and TRBJ1-2, with D possibly TRBD1 on 6 matching bases. This CDR3 region has 15 residues. Germline V gene data show CDR1 as MGHDK and CDR2 as SYGVNS. As DNA, the CDR3 is TGTGCCAGCAGCCCAAGGGGGAGAGGAGACTATGGCTTCACCTTC. Its protein product is CASSPRGRGDYGFTF.

This clonotype was counted at least ten times. DNA for the CDR3: TGCGCCAGCAGGCGAGCGGGGGGGCTTTCAGATACGCAGTATTTT. It yields the protein CASRRAGGLSDTQYF. The rearrangement links TRBV10-2 to TRBJ2-3; 10 nucleotides match TRBD2. The length of the CDR3 is 15 residues. Germline CDR1 is WSHSY and CDR2 is SAAADI. The ends lost 6 bases at V and 4 bases at J; junction bases unmatched: 7.

This chain uses TRBV9 with TRBJ2-3; the D is unclear. V dropped 0 bases and J dropped 0 bases, with 11 bases sitting between them. Germline lookup yields CDR1 SGDLS and CDR2 YYNGEE. CDR3 length: 16 residues. The CDR3 spells CASSVAGSSSTDTQYF. CDR3 bases: TGTGCCAGCAGCGTAGCGGGCAGTTCTAGCACAGATACGCAGTATTTT.

The rearrangement joins TRBV29-1 to TRBJ1-3; D uncertain. This CDR3 contains 15 residues. Germline V gene sequence: CDR1 SQVTM, CDR2 ANQGSEA. V lost 2 bases to trimming and J lost 0 bases, with 11 bases between them. CDR3 residues: CSVESLSFSGNTIYF. The CDR3 DNA is TGCAGCGTTGAATCCCTCTCATTCTCTGGAAACACCATATATTTT.

This clonotype was counted a few times. The V and J genes are TRBV4-1 and TRBJ1-1; D is possibly TRBD1 (5 bases). CDR1 and CDR2 from the germline V gene are MGHRA and YSYEKL. The CDR3 runs 18 residues. The V end was cut by 0 bases, the J end by 4 bases, with 21 bases between. The CDR3 DNA reads as TGCGCCAGCAGCCAAGATCCCCAATCTACGGCGAGGGGCACTGAAGCTTTCTTT. It specifies CASSQDPQSTARGTEAFF.

This chain joins TRBV20-1 and TRBJ2-7, with 11 bases identical to TRBD1. The germline CDR1 and CDR2 sequences are DFQATT and SNEGSKA (reference sequence). The CDR3 sequence is 14 residues long. V shed 5 bases, J shed 0 bases, and the junction held 3 bases outside the gene matches. CDR3 sequence reads: CSASGTGGSYEQYF. Written as DNA, the CDR3 is TGCAGTGCTTCCGGGACAGGGGGCTCCTACGAGCAGTACTTC.